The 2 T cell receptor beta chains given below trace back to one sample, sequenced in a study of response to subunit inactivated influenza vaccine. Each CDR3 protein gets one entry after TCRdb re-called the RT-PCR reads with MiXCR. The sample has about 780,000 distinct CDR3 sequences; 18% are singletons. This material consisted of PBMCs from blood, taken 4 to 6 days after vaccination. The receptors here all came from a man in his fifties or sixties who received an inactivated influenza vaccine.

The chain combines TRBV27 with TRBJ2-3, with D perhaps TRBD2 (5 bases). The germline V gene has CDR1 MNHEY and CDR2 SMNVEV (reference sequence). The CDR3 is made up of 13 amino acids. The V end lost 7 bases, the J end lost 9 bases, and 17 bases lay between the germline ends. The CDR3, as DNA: TGTGCCAGCACCTCTACGGGTGGAGGCACGCAGTATTTT. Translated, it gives CASTSTGGGTQYF.

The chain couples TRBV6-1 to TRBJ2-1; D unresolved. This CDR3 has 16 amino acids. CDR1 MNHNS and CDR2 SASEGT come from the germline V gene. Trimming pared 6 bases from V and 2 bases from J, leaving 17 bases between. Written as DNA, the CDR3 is TGTGCCAGCAGAGCAAATTGGGCTACCGCCTACAATGAGCAGTTCTTC. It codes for CASRANWATAYNEQFF.